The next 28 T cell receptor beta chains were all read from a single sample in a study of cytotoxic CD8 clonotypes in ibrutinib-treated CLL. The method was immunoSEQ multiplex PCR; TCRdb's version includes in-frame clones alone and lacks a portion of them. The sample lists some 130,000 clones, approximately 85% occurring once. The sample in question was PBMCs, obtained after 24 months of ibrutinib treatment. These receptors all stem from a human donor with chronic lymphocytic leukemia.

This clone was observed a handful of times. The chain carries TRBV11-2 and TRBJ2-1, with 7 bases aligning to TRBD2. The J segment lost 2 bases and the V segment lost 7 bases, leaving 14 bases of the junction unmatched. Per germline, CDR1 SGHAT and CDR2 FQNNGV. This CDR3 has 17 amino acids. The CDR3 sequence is CASTPESGTQTYNEQFF. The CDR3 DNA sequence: TGTGCCAGCACCCCGGAAAGCGGGACCCAAACCTACAATGAGCAGTTCTTC.

CDR3 coding DNA: TGTGCCAGCTCACGGGACAGCGACACCGGGGAGCTGTTTTTT. Amino acid sequence: CASSRDSDTGELFF. The V gene is TRBV18, the J gene TRBJ2-2, with TRBD1 matching 7 bases. In germline, CDR1 is KGHSH, CDR2 LQKENI. This CDR3 has 14 amino acids. Unmatched junction bases numbered 2, after V lost 4 bases and J lost 3 bases.

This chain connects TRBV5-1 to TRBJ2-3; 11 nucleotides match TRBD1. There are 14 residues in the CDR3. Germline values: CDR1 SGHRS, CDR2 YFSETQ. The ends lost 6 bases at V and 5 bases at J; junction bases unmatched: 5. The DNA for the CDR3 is TGCGCCAGCATCAAGGACAGGGGGCAAGATACGCAGTATTTT. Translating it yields CASIKDRGQDTQYF. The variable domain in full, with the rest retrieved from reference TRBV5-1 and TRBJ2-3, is KAGVTQTPRYLIKTRGQQVTLSCSPISGHRSVSWYQQTPGQGLQFLFEYFSETQRNKGNFPGRFSGRQFSNSRSEMNVSTLELGDSALYLCASIKDRGQDTQYFGPGTRLTVL.

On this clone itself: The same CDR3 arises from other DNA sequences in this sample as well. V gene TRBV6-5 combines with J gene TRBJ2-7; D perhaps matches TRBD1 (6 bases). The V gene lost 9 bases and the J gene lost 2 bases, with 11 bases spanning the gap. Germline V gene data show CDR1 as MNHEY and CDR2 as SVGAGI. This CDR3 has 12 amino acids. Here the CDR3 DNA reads TGTGCCAGTAGGCAGGGGACCTACGAGCAGTACTTC. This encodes CASRQGTYEQYF.

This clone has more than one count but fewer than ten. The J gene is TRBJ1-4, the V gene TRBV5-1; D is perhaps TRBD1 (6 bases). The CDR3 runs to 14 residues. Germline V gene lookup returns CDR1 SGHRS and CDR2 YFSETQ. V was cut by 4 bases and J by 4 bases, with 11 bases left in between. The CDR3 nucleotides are TGCGCCAGCAGCGATCAGGGGAATAATGAAAAACTGTTTTTT. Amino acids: CASSDQGNNEKLFF.

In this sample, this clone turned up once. The CDR3 DNA follows: TGTGCCAGCAGCCTAGGCCGTCAAGAGACCCAGTACTTC. This encodes CASSLGRQETQYF. J is TRBJ2-5 and V is TRBV7-3; D not certain. V lost 5 bases, J lost 2 bases, and 9 bases lay in between. The CDR3 extends over 13 amino acids. Germline V gene data show CDR1 as SGHTA and CDR2 as FQGTGA.

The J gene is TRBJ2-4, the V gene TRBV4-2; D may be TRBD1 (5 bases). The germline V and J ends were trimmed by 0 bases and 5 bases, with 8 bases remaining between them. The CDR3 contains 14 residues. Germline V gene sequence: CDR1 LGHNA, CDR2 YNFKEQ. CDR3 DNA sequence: TGTGCCAGCAGCCAAGATATAGGGGAAAACATTCAGTACTTC. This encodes CASSQDIGENIQYF.

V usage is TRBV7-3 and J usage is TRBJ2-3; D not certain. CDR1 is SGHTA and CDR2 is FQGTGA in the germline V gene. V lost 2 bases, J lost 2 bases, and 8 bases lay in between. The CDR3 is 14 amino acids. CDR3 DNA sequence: TGTGCCAGCAGCTTAGTTGCGAACACAGATACGCAGTATTTT. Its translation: CASSLVANTDTQYF. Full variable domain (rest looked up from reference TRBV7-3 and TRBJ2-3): GAGVSQTPSNKVTEKGKYVELRCDPISGHTALYWYRQSLGQGPEFLIYFQGTGAADDSGLPNDRFFAVRPEGSVSTLKIQRTERGDSAVYLCASSLVANTDTQYFGPGTRLTVL.

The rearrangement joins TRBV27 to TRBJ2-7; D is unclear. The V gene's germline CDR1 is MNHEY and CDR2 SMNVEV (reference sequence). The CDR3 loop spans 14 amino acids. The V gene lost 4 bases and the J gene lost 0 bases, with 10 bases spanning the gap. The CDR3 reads CASSSPDHSYEQYF. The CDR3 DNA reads TGTGCCAGCAGTTCCCCGGACCACTCCTACGAGCAGTACTTC.

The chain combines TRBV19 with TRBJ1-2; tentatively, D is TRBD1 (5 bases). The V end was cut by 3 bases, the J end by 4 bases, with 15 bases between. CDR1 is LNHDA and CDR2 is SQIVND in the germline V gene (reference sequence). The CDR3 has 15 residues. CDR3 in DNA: TGTGCCAGTAGTATTTCAGACAGTCGGACCTATGGCTACACCTTC. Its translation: CASSISDSRTYGYTF.

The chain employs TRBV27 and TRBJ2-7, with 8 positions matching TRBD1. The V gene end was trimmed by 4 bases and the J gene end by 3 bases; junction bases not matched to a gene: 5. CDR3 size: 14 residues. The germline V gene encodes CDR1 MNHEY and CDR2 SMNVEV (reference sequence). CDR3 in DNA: TGTGCCAGCAGTTCCCCCGGACAGGGCTACGAGCAGTACTTC. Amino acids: CASSSPGQGYEQYF.

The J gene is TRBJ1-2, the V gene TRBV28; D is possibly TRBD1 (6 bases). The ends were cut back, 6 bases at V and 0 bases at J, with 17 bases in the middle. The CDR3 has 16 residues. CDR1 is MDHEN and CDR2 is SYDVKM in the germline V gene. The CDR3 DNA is TGTGCCAGCAGCCCCGCCCCAGGGGTTACTAACTATGGCTACACCTTC. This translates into CASSPAPGVTNYGYTF.

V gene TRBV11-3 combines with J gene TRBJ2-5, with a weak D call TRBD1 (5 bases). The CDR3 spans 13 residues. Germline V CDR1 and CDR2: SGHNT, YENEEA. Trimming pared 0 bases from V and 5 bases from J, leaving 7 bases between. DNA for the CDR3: TGTGCCAGCAGCTTAGACAGGGCTGAGACCCAGTACTTC. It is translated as CASSLDRAETQYF.

CDR3 nucleotide sequence: TGTGCCAGCAGTTACTCTAGGACAGGGGGCGGCTATGGCTACACCTTC. Its translation is CASSYSRTGGGYGYTF. The rearrangement joins TRBV6-5 to TRBJ1-2; TRBD1 agrees at 11 bases. CDR1 and CDR2 (germline): MNHEY, SVGAGI. The CDR3 sequence is 16 residues long. The trim removed 0 bases at V and 4 bases at J, leaving 4 bases unmatched.

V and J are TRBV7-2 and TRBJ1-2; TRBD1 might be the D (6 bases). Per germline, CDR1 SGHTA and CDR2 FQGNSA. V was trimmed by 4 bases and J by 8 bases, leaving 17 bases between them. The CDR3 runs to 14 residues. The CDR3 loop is CASSSYRVTGGYTF. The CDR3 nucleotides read TGTGCCAGCAGCTCTTACAGGGTAACGGGAGGCTACACCTTC. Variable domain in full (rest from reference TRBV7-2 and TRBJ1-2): GAGVSQSPSNKVTEKGKDVELRCDPISGHTALYWYRQSLGQGLEFLIYFQGNSAPDKSGLPSDRFSAERTGGSVSTLTIQRTQQEDSAVYLCASSSYRVTGGYTFGSGTRLTVV.

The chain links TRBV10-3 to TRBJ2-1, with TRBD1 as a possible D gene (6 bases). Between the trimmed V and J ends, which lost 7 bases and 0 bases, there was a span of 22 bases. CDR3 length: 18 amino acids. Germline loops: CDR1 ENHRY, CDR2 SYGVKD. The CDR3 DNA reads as TGTGCCATCAAGGGTGGGACAAACCCCCGGAGCTCCTACAATGAGCAGTTCTTC. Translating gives CAIKGGTNPRSSYNEQFF.

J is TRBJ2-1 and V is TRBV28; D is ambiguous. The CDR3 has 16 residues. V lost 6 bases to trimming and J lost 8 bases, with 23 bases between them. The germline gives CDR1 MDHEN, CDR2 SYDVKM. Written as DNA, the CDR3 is TGTGCCAGCAGCGTCTCCCAGACTCCCCGTATGTATGAGCAGTTCTTC. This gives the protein CASSVSQTPRMYEQFF.

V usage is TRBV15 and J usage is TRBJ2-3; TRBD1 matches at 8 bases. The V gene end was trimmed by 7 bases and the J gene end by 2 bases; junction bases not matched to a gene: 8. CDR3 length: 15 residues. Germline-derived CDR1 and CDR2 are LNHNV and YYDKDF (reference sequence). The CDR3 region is CATNHRDRHTDTQYF. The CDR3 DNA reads TGTGCCACCAACCATCGGGACAGGCACACAGATACGCAGTATTTT.

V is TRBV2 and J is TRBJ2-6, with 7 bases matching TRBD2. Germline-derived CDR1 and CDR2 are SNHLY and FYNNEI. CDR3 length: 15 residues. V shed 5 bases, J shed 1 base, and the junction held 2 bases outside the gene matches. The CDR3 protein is CASSPGGSGANVLTF. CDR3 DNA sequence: TGTGCCAGCAGTCCCGGGGGGTCTGGGGCCAACGTCCTGACTTTC.

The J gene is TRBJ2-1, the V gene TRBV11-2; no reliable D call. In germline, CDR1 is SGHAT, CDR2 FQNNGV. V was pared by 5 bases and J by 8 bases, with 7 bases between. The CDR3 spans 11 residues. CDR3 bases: TGTGCCAGCAGCGGAACTTATGAGCAGTTCTTC. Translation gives CASSGTYEQFF.

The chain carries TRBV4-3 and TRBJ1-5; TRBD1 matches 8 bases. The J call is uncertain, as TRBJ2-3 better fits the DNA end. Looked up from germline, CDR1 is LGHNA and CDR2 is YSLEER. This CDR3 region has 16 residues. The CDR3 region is CASSLGAGGEGQPQYF. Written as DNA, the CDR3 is TGCGCCAGCAGCCTGGGGGCAGGGGGCGAGGGACAGCCCCAGTATTTT.

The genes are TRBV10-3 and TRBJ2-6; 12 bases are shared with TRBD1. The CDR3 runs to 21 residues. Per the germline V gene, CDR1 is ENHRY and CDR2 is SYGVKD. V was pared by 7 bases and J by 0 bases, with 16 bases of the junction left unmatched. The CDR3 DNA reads TGTGCCATCACCCCCCGGGGGGGACAGGGGGCGATCTTCTCTGGGGCCAACGTCCTGACTTTC. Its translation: CAITPRGGQGAIFSGANVLTF.

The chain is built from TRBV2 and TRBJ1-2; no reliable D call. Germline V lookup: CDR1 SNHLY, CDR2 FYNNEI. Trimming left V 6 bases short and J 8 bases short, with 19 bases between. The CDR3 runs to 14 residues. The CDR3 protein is CASRPEVGRYGYTF. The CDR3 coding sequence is TGTGCCAGCAGACCAGAGGTAGGGCGTTACGGCTACACCTTC.

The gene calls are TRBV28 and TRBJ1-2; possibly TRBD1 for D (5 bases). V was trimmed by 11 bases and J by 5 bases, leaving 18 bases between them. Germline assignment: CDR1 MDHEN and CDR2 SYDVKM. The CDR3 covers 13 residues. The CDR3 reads CAGSGTARYGYTF. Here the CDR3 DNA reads TGTGCCGGTTCCGGGACTGCCAGGTATGGCTACACCTTC.

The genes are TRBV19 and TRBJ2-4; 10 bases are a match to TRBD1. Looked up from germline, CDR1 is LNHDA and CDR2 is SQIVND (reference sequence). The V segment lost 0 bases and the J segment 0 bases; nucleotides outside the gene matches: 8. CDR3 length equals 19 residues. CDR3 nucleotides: TGTGCCAGTAGTATAGACGGGACAGGGGTCCTCGGAGCCAAAAACATTCAGTACTTC. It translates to CASSIDGTGVLGAKNIQYF.

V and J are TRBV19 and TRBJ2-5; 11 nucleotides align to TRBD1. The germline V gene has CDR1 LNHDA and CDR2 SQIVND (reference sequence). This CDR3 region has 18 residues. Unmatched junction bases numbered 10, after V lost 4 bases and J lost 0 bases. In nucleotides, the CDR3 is TGTGCCAGTAGTAAGTGGACAGGGGGCAACCCTTACCAAGAGACCCAGTACTTC. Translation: CASSKWTGGNPYQETQYF.

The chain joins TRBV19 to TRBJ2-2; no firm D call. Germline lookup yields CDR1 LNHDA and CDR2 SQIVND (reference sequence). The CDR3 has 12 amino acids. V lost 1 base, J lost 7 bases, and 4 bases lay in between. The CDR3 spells CASSIGSGELFF. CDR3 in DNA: TGTGCCAGTAGTATAGGGAGCGGGGAGCTGTTTTTT.

CDR3 nucleotides: TGTGCCAGCAGCAAAGACAGGGGGCTTAACACTGAAGCTTTCTTT. Amino acids: CASSKDRGLNTEAFF. The rearrangement uses TRBV9 and TRBJ1-1, with 10 bases fitting TRBD1. Trimming took 4 bases from V and 2 from J; bases not matched to a gene: 5. Per germline, CDR1 SGDLS and CDR2 YYNGEE. The CDR3 has 15 amino acids.